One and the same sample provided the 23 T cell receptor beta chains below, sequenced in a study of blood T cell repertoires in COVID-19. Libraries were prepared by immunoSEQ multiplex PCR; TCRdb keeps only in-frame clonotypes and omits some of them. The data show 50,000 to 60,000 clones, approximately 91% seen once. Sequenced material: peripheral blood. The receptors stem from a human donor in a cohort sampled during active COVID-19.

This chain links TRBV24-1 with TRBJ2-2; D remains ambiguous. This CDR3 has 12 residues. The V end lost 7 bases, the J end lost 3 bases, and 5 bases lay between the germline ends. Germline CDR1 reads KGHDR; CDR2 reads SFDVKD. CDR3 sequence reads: CATSRYTGELFF. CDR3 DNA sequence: TGTGCCACCAGCCGTTACACCGGGGAGCTGTTTTTT.

CDR3 region: CATGRGAPYNEQFF. The CDR3 nucleotides read TGTGCCACCGGCCGGGGGGCCCCCTACAATGAGCAGTTCTTC. The chain couples TRBV15 to TRBJ2-1; a weak D match, TRBD2 (7 bases). The ends were cut back, 8 bases at V and 2 bases at J, with 13 bases in the middle. The CDR3 is made up of 14 amino acids. Germline CDR1 LNHNV, CDR2 YYDKDF (reference sequence).

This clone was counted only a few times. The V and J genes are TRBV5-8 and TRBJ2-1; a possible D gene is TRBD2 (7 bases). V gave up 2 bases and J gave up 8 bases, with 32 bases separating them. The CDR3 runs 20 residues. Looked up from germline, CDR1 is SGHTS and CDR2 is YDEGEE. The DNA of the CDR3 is TGTGCCAGCAGCTTACTCGAACAGGGCAGAAGGAGCGGGACCAATCATGAGCAGTTCTTC. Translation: CASSLLEQGRRSGTNHEQFF.

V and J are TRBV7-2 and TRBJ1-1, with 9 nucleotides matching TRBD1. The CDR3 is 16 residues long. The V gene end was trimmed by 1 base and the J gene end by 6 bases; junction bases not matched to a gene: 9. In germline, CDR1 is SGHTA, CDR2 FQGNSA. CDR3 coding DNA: TGTGCCAGCAGCTTAGTGGGGACAGGGAAAGGTGCTGAAGCTTTCTTT. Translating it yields CASSLVGTGKGAEAFF.

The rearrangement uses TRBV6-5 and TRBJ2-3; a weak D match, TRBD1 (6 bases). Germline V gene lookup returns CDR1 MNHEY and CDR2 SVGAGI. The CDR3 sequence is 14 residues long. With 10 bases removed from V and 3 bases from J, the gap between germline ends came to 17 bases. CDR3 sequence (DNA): TGTGCCACAATGAGGGGGAGCAGTACAGATACGCAGTATTTT. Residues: CATMRGSSTDTQYF.

The CDR3 reads CASSLRAGAYSNQPQHF. Here the CDR3 DNA reads TGTGCCAGCAGTTTAAGGGCAGGGGCTTATAGCAATCAGCCCCAGCATTTT. This rearrangement joins TRBV27 to TRBJ1-5; TRBD1 might be the D (6 bases). V lost 2 bases to trimming and J lost 0 bases, with 14 bases between them. The germline V gene encodes CDR1 MNHEY and CDR2 SMNVEV (reference sequence). The CDR3 spans 17 residues.

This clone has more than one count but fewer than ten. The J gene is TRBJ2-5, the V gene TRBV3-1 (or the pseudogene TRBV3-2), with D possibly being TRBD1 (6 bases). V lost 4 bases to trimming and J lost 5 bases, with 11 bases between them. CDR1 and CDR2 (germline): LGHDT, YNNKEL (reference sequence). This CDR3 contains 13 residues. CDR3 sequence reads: CASSRTVGETQYF. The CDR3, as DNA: TGTGCCAGCAGCCGGACAGTGGGGGAGACCCAGTACTTC.

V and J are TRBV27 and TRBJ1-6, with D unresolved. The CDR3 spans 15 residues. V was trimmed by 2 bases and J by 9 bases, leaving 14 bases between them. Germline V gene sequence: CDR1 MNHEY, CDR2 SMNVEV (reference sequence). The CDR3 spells CASSLTPKMSSPLHF. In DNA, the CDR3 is TGTGCCAGCAGTTTAACCCCTAAAATGAGTTCACCCCTCCACTTT.

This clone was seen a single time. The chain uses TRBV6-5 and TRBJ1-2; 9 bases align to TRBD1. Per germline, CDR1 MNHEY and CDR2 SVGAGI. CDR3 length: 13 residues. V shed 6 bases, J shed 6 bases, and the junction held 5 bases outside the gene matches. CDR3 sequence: CASSKDRGNGYTF. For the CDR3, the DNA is TGTGCCAGCAGCAAAGACAGGGGGAATGGCTACACCTTC.

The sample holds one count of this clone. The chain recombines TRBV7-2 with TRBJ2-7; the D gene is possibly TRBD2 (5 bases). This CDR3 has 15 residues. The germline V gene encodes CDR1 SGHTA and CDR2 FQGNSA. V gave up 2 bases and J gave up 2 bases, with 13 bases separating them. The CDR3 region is CASSLNPGIPYEQYF. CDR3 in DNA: TGTGCCAGCAGCTTAAACCCCGGGATTCCCTACGAGCAGTACTTC.

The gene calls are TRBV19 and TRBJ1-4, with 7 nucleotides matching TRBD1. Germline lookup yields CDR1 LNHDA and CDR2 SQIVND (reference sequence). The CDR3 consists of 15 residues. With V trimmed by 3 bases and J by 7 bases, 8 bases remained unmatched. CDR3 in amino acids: CASSMLTGDVEKLFF. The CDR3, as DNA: TGTGCCAGTAGTATGTTAACAGGGGACGTTGAAAAACTGTTTTTT. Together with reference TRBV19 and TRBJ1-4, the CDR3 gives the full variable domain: DGGITQSPKYLFRKEGQNVTLSCEQNLNHDAMYWYRQDPGQGLRLIYYSQIVNDFQKGDIAEGYSVSREKKESFPLTVTSAQKNPTAFYLCASSMLTGDVEKLFFGSGTQLSVL.

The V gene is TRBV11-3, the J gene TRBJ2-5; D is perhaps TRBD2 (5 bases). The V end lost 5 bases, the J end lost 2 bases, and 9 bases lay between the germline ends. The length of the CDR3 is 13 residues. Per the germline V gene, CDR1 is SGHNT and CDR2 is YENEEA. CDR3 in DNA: TGTGCCAGCAGCACCGGGGATCAAGAGACCCAGTACTTC. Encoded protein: CASSTGDQETQYF. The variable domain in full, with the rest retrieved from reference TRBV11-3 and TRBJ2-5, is EAGVVQSPRYKIIEKKQPVAFWCNPISGHNTLYWYLQNLGQGPELLIRYENEEAVDDSQLPKDRFSAERLKGVDSTLKIQPAELGDSAVYLCASSTGDQETQYFGPGTRLLVL.

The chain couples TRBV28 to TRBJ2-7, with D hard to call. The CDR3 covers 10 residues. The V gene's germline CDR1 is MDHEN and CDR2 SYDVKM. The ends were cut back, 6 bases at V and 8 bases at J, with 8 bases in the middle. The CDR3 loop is CASRSEKQYF. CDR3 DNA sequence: TGTGCCAGCAGGAGCGAGAAGCAGTACTTC.

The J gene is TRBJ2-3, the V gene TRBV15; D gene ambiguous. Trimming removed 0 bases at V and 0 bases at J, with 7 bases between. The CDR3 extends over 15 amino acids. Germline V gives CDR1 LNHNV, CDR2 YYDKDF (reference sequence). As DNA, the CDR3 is TGTGCCACCAGCAGAGATTTGGCTAGCACAGATACGCAGTATTTT. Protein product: CATSRDLASTDTQYF.

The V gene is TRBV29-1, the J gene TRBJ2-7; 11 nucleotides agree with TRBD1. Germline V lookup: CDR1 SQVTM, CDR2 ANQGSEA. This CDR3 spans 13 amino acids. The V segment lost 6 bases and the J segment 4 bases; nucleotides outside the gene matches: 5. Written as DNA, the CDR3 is TGCAGCGTCGGGACAGGGGGGAATTACGAGCAGTACTTC. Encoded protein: CSVGTGGNYEQYF.

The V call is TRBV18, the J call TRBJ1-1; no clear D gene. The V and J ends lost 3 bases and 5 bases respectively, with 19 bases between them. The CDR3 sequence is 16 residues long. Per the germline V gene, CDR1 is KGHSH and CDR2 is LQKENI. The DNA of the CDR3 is TGTGCCAGCTCACCTCGGGGTGGGCAGCCTGGGACTGAAGCTTTCTTT. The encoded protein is CASSPRGGQPGTEAFF. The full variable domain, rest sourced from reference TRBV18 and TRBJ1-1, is NAGVMQNPRHLVRRRGQEARLRCSPMKGHSHVYWYRQLPEEGLKFMVYLQKENIIDESGMPKERFSAEFPKEGPSILRIQQVVRGDSAAYFCASSPRGGQPGTEAFFGQGTRLTVV.

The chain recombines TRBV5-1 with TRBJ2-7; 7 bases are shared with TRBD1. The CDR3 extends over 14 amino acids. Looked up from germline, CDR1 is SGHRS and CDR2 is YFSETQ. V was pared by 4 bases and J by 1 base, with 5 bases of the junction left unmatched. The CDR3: CASSPDRNSYEQYF. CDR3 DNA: TGCGCCAGCAGCCCGGACAGGAATTCCTACGAGCAGTACTTC.

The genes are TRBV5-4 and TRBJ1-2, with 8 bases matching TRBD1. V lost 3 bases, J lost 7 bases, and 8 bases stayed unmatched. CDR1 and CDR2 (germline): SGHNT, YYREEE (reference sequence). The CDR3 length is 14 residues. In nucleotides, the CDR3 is TGTGCCAGCAGCTCGGACAGGGAGCCAGGTGGCTACACCTTC. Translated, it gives CASSSDREPGGYTF.

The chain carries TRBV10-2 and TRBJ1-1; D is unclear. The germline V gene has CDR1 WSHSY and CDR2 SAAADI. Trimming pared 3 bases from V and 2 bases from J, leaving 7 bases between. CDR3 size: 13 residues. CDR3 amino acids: CASSDGGNTEAFF. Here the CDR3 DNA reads TGCGCCAGCAGTGATGGCGGAAACACTGAAGCTTTCTTT.

CDR3 amino acids: CASSPGTLIETQYF. The CDR3 DNA reads TGCGCCAGCAGTCCCGGGACTCTGATCGAGACCCAGTACTTC. The V call is TRBV10-2, the J call TRBJ2-5; weak D call: TRBD2 (6 bases). The CDR3 spans 14 residues. The V end lost 5 bases, the J end lost 5 bases, and 15 bases lay between the germline ends. CDR1 is WSHSY, CDR2 SAAADI, per germline.

As DNA, the CDR3 is TGTGCCAGCTCCCATCGGGCCCAGGGGCAGACCCAGTACTTC. Its protein is CASSHRAQGQTQYF. This chain uses TRBV7-8 with TRBJ2-5, with D maybe TRBD1 (6 bases). V shed 8 bases and J shed 6 bases, with 19 bases lying between them. The CDR3 extends over 14 amino acids. Germline V gene data show CDR1 as SGHVS and CDR2 as FQNEAQ.

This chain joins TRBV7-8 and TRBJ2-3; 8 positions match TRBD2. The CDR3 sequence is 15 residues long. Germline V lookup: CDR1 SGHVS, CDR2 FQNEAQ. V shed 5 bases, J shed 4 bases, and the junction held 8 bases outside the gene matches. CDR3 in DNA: TGTGCCAGCAGCATGGGACTAGTGGGTCCAGATACGCAGTATTTT. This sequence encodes CASSMGLVGPDTQYF. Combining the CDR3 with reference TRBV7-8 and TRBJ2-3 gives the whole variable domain GAGVSQSPRYKVAKRGQDVALRCDPISGHVSLFWYQQALGQGPEFLTYFQNEAQLDKSGLPSDRFFAERPEGSVSTLKIQRTQQEDSAVYLCASSMGLVGPDTQYFGPGTRLTVL.

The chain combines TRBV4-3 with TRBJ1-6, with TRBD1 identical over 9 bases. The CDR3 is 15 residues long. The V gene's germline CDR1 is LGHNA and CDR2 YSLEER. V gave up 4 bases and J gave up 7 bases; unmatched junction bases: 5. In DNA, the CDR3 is TGCGCCAGCAGCCTAGCTGGGACAGGGAATTCACCCCTCCACTTT. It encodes CASSLAGTGNSPLHF.